This T cell receptor beta chain was profiled in a study of CD8+ T cells in alopecia areata. Whole-study results and caveats: Sequenced scalp T cells also include alphabeta T cells resident in normal skin. Persistence in scalp and blood during tofacitinib was observed for many expanded lesional clones. One nonresponder makes the tie between baseline CD8+ expansion and response uncertain. Scalp clonality and expanded CD8+ clones among the top 100 fell significantly with tofacitinib.

This clone has just a few counts. Its antigen remains unknown. The treatment: oral pan-JAK inhibitor, 5-10 mg twice daily. It was cDNA, reverse transcribed from extracted RNA, that served as the sequencing template. Clones were sequenced by immunoSEQ multiplex PCR, and TCRdb holds only the in-frame ones, with some missing. The repertoire holds fewer than 250,000 clones, with under 40% as singletons. The junction had 2 bases not matched to a gene; V was cut back by 3 bases and J by 1 base. This CDR3 contains 15 residues. CDR1 is SGHAT and CDR2 is FQNNGV in the germline V gene. The chain has TRBV11-2 and TRBJ1-3; 8 positions agree with TRBD1. This TCR derives from a human donor with alopecia areata. The material sequenced was CD4+ T cells sorted from blood, taken at approximately week 34, from a patient treated with tofacitinib. The CDR3 DNA sequence: TGTGCCAGCAGCTTCCGGGACAGGTCTGGAAACACCATATATTTT. Translating it yields CASSFRDRSGNTIYF.